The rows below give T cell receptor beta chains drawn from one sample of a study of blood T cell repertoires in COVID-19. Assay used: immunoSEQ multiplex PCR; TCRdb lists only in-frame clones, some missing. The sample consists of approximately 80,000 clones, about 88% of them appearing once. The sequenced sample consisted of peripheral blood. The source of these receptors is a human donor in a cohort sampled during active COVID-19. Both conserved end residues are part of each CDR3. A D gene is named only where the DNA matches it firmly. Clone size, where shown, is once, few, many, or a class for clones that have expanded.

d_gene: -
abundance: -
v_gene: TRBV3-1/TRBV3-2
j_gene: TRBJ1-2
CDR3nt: TGTGCCAGCAGCCAGTTTGCAGTTCCCAACTATGGCTACACCTTC
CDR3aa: CASSQFAVPNYGYTF

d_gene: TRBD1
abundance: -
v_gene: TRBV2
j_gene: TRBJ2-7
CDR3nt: TGTGCCAGCACTGGGGACAGCTCCTACGAGCAGTACTTC
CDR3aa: CASTGDSSYEQYF

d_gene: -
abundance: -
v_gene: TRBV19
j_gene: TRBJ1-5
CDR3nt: TGTGCCAGTAGTATATTAGACAGTTATCAGCCCCAGCATTTT
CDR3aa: CASSILDSYQPQHF

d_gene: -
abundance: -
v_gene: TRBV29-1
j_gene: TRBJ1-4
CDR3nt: TGCAGCGTCGGGGGATCAACTAATGAAAAACTGTTTTTT
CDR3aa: CSVGGSTNEKLFF

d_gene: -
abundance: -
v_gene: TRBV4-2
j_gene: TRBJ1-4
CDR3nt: TGTGCCAGCAGCCAAGCCAGGGGTGATGAAAAACTGTTTTTT
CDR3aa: CASSQARGDEKLFF

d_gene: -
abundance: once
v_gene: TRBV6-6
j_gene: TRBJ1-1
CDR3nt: TGTGCCAGCAATACGGGCACTGAAGCTTTCTTT
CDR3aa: CASNTGTEAFF

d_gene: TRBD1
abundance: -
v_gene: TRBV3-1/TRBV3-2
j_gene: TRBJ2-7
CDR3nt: TGTGCCAGCAGCCAGGGACAGGGGGTTTCCTACGAGCAGTACTTC
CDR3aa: CASSQGQGVSYEQYF

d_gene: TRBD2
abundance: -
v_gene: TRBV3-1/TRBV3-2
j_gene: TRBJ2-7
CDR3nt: TGTGCCAGCAGCCAAGGGTTTAGCGGGGTTGGGGGAGAGCAGTACTTC
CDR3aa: CASSQGFSGVGGEQYF

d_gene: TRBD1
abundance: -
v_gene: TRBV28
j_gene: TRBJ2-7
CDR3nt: TGTGCCAGCACCCTCAGTGAGACAGGGGGTACCTACGAGCAGTACTTC
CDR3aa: CASTLSETGGTYEQYF

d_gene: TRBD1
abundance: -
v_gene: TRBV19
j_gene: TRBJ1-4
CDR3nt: TGTGCCAGTAGTTCTCGGACAGGGAATGAAAAACTGTTTTTT
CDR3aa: CASSSRTGNEKLFF

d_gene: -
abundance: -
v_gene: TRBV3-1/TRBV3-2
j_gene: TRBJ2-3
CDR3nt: TGTGCCAGCACCCCGACAGCTAGCACAGATACGCAGTATTTT
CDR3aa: CASTPTASTDTQYF

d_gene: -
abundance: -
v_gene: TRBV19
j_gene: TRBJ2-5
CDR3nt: TGTGCCAGCTCCATCACGAACCAGTACCAAGAGACCCAGTACTTC
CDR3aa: CASSITNQYQETQYF

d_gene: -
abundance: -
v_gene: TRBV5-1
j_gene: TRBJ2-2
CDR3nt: TGCGCCAGCAGCTTGATCAGCGGTAACACCGGGGAGCTGTTTTTT
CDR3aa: CASSLISGNTGELFF

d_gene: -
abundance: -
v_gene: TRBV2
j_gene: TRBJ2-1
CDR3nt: TGTGCCAGCAGGGAGGACAGTGAGCAGTTCTTC
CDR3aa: CASREDSEQFF

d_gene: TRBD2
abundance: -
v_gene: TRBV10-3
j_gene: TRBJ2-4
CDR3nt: TGTGCCATCAGCAGGACTAGCGGGGGTATTCAGTACTTC
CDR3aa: CAISRTSGGIQYF

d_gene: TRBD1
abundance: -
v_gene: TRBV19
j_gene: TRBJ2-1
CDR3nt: TGTGCCAGTAGCGCCTCCGGGACAGGGGTCTACAATGAGCAGTTCTTC
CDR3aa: CASSASGTGVYNEQFF

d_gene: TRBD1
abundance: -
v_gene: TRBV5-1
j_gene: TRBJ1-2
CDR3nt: TGCGCCAGCAGCTTGGGGACAGGGAAAAATGGCTACACCTTC
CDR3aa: CASSLGTGKNGYTF

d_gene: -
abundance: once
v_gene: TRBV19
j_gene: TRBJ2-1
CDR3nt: TGTGCCAGTAGTACAACCAGGGTGACTGAGCAGTTCTTC
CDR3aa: CASSTTRVTEQFF

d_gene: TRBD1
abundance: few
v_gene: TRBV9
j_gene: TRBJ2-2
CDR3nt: TGTGCCAGCAGCGTGGGGACAGGGAACACCGGGGAGCTGTTTTTT
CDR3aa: CASSVGTGNTGELFF

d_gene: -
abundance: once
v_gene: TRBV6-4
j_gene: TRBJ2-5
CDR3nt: TGTGCCAGCAGCTCTGACGACAGGCCTTACCAAGAGACCCAGTACTTC
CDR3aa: CASSSDDRPYQETQYF

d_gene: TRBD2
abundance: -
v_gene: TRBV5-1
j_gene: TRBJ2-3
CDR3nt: TGCGCCAGCAAGACTAGCGGGACCCCTCGCACAGATACGCAGTATTTT
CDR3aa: CASKTSGTPRTDTQYF

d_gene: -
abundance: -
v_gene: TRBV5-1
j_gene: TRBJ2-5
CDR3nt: TGCGCCAGCAGCTTAAGTCCCCAGGGAGGAAGGGGAGAGACCCAGTACTTC
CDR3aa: CASSLSPQGGRGETQYF

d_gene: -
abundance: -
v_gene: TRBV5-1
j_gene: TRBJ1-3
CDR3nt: TGCGCCAGCAGCTTAGCGGGGTATGGAAACACCATATATTTT
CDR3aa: CASSLAGYGNTIYF

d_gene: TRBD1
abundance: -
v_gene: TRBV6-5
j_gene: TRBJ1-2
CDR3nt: TGTGCCAGCAGTCTCTATGTGGGACAGAACTATGGCTACACCTTC
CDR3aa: CASSLYVGQNYGYTF

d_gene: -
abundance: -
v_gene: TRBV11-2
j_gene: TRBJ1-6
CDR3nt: TGTGCCAGCAGTAAAGGACAGCAATATAATTCACCCCTCCACTTT
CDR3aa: CASSKGQQYNSPLHF

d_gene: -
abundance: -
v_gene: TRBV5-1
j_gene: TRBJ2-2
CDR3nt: TGCGCCAGCACCTCTTTCCAGCGAGACACCGGGGAGCTGTTTTTT
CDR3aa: CASTSFQRDTGELFF

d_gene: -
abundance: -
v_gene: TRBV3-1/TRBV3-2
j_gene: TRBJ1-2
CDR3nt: TGTGCCAGCAGCCAAGAACAGGGAGGGTATGGCTACACCTTC
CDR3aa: CASSQEQGGYGYTF

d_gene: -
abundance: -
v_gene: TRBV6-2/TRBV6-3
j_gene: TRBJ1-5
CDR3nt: TGTGCCAGCAGTTGGGGGACTCGCTCGGGGGGGCAGCCCCAGCATTTT
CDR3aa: CASSWGTRSGGQPQHF

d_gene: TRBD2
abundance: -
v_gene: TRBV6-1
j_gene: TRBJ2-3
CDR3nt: TGTGCCAGCAGTGAAGAGATAGCGGGAGTAGATACGCAGTATTTT
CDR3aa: CASSEEIAGVDTQYF

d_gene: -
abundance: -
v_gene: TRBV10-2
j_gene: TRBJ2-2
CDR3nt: TGCGCCAGCAGGGCCGAAAACACCGGGGAGCTGTTTTTT
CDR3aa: CASRAENTGELFF

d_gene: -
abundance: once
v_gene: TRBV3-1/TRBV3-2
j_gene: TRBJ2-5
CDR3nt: TGTGCCAGCAGCCCGCAGGGGCCCCAAGAGACCCAGTACTTC
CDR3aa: CASSPQGPQETQYF

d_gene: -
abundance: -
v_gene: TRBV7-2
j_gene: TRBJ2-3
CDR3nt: TGTGCCAGCACCCATACTAGCACAGATACGCAGTATTTT
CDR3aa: CASTHTSTDTQYF

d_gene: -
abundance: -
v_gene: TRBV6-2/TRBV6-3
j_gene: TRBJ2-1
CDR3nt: TGTGCCAGCAGCCCGGCGCGGGGACTCCCAACAATTTCTGAGCAGTTCTTC
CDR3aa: CASSPARGLPTISEQFF

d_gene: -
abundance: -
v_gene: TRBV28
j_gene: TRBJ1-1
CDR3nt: TGTGCCAGCATGGAGACGAGGGGCGGAGGGAAGGCTTTCTTT
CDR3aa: CASMETRGGGKAFF

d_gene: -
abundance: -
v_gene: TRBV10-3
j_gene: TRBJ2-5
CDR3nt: TGTGCCATCAGTGAGTCGTTACAGGGGAGGGAGACCCAGTACTTC
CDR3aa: CAISESLQGRETQYF

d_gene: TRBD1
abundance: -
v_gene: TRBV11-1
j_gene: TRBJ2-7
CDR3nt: TGTGCCAGCAGCTTAGAGGGACAGGGCTACGAGCAGTACTTC
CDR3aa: CASSLEGQGYEQYF

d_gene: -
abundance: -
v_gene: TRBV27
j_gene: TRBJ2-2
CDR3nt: TGTGCCAGCAGTTTGACAAAGGGGATGACCGGGGAGCTGTTTTTT
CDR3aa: CASSLTKGMTGELFF

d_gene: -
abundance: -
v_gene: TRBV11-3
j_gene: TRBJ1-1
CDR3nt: TGTGCCAGCAGCTTACAGATGAACACTGAAGCTTTCTTT
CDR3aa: CASSLQMNTEAFF

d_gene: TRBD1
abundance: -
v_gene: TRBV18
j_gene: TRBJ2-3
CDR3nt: TGTGCCAGCTCCGGACAGGGGAGCACAGATACGCAGTATTTT
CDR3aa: CASSGQGSTDTQYF

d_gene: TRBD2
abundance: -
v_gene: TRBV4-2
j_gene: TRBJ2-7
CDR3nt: TGTGCCAGCAGCCAAGATGCGGGAGTGGCCTACGAGCAGTACTTC
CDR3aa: CASSQDAGVAYEQYF

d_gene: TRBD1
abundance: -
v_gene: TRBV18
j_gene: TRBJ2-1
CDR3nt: TGTGCCAGCTCACTACCGGGACAGGGGTTATATCACAATGAGCAGTTCTTC
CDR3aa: CASSLPGQGLYHNEQFF

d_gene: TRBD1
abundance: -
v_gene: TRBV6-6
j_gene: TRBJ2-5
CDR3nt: TGTGCCAGCAAACTCCCGGACAGGCAAGAGACCCAGTACTTC
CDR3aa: CASKLPDRQETQYF

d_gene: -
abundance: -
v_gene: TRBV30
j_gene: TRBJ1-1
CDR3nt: TGTGCCTGGGCCAGGCCAGATAACACTGAAGCTTTCTTT
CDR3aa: CAWARPDNTEAFF

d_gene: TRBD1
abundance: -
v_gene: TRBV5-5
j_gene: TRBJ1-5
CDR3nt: TGTGCCAGCAGCCCCTACCCGGGGGGGACAGGGGGCAATCAGCCCCAGCATTTT
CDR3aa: CASSPYPGGTGGNQPQHF

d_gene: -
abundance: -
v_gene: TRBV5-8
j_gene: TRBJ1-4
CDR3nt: TGTGCCAGCAGCGGCCGGGTCCTACTGGATGAAAAACTGTTTTTT
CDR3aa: CASSGRVLLDEKLFF

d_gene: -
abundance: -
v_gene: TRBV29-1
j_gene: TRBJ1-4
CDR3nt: TGCAGCGTGTCCGCGGGGGGGGCAACTAATGAAAAACTGTTTTTT
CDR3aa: CSVSAGGATNEKLFF

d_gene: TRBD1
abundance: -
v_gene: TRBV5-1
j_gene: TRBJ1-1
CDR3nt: TGCGCCAGCAGCTTGGCTTCAGGGGGCGGGGGTAGGAACACTGAAGCTTTCTTT
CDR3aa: CASSLASGGGGRNTEAFF

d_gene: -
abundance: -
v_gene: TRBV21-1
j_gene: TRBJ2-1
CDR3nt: TGTGCCAGCAGCAAAGATGGGGGCGAGCGAACCGTCCGTACTTACAATGAGCAGTTCTTC
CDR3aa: CASSKDGGERTVRTYNEQFF

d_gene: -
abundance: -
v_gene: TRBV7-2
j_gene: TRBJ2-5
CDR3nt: TGTGCCAGCAGCCCTGATCGTGGGCAGGGCGAGACCCAGTACTTC
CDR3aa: CASSPDRGQGETQYF

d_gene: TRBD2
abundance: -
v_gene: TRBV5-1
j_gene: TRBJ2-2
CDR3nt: TGCGCCAGCAGCCTGCTGGCGGGGGGAAACACCGGGGAGCTGTTTTTT
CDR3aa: CASSLLAGGNTGELFF

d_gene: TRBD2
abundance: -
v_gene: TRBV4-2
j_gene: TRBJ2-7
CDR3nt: TGTGCCAGCAGCCTAACTAGCGGGAGTTCCTACGAGCAGTACTTC
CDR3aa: CASSLTSGSSYEQYF

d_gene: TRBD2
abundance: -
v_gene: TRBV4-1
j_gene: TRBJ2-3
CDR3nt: TGCGCCAGCAGCCCACAGACTAGCGCGCTCACAGATACGCAGTATTTT
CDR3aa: CASSPQTSALTDTQYF

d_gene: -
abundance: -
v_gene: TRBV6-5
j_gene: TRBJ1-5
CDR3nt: TGTGCCAGCGGCGACAGTAGCAATCAGCCCCAGCATTTT
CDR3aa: CASGDSSNQPQHF

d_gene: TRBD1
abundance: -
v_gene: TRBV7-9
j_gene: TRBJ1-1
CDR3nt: TGTGCCAGCAGCTTCGGACAGGGGAGCACTGAAGCTTTCTTT
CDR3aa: CASSFGQGSTEAFF